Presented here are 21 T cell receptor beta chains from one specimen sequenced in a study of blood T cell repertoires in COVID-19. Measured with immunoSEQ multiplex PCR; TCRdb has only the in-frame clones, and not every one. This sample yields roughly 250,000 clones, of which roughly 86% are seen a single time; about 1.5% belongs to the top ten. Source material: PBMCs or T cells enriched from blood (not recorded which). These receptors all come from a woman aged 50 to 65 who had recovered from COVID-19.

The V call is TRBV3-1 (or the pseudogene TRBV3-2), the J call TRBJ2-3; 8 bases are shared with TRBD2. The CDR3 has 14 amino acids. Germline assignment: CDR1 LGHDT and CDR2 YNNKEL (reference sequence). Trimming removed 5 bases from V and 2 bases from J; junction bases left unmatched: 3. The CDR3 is CASSYGRATDTQYF. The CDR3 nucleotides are TGTGCCAGCAGCTACGGGAGGGCCACAGATACGCAGTATTTT.

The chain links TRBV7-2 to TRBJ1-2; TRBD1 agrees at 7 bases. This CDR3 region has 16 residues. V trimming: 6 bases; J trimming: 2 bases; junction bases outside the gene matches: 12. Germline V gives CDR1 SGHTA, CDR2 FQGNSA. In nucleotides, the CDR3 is TGTGCCAGCAGGAAAGGAGGGGGCGCCCCAAACTATGGCTACACCTTC. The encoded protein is CASRKGGGAPNYGYTF.

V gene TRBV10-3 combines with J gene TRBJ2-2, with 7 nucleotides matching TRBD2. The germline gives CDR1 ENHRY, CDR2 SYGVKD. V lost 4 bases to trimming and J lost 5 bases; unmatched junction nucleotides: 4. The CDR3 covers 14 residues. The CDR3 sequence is CAISGVGGTGELFF. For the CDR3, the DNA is TGTGCCATCAGTGGTGTGGGAGGGACCGGGGAGCTGTTTTTT.

The DNA for the CDR3 is TGTGCCTGGAGTGTTTCCTTGACAGGGGCCTCCTATGGCTACACCTTC. Translating gives CAWSVSLTGASYGYTF. The chain uses TRBV30 and TRBJ1-2; 8 bases agree with TRBD1. The CDR3 has 16 residues. In germline, CDR1 is GTSNPN, CDR2 SVGIG (reference sequence). V lost 0 bases and J lost 4; bases outside the gene matches: 10.

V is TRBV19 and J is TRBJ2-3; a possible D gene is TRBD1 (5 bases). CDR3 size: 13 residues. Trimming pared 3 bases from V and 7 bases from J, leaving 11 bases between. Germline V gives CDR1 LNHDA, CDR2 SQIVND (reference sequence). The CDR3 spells CASSIQGTNTQYF. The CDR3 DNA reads TGTGCCAGTAGTATTCAGGGTACGAATACGCAGTATTTT.

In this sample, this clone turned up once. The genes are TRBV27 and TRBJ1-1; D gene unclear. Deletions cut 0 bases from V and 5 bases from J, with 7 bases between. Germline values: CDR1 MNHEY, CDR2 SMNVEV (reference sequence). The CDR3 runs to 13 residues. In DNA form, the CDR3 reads TGTGCCAGCAGTTTATCGGCAGATACTGAAGCTTTCTTT. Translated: CASSLSADTEAFF.

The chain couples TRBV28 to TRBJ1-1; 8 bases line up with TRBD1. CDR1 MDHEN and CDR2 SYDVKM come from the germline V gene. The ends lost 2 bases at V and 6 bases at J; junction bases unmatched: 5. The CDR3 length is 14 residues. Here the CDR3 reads CASSLRQGKAEAFF. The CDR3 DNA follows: TGTGCCAGCAGTTTAAGACAGGGGAAAGCTGAAGCTTTCTTT. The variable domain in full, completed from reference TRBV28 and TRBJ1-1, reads DVKVTQSSRYLVKRTGEKVFLECVQDMDHENMFWYRQDPGLGLRLIYFSYDVKMKEKGDIPEGYSVSREKKERFSLILESASTNQTSMYLCASSLRQGKAEAFFGQGTRLTVV.

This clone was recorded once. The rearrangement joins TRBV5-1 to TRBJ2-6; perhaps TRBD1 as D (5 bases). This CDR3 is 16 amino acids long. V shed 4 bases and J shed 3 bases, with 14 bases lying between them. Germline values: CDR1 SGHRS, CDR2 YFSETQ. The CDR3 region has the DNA TGCGCCAGCAGCCCCGAAACAGGTGTTGGGGCCAACGTCCTGACTTTC. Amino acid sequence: CASSPETGVGANVLTF.

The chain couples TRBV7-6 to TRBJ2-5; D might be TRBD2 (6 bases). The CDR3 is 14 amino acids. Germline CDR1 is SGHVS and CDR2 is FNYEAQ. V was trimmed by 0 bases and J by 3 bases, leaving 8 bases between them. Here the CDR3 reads CASSLAPGEETQYF. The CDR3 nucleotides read TGTGCCAGCAGCTTAGCGCCGGGGGAAGAGACCCAGTACTTC. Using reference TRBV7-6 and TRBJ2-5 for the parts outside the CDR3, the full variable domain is GAGVSQSPRYKVTKRGQDVALRCDPISGHVSLYWYRQALGQGPEFLTYFNYEAQQDKSGLPNDRFSAERPEGSISTLTIQRTEQRDSAMYRCASSLAPGEETQYFGPGTRLLVL.

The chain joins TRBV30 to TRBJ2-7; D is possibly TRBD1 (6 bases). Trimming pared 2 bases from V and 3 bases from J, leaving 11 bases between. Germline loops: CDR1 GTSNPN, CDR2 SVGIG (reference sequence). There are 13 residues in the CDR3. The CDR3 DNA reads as TGTGCCTGGAGTACGATCAGGGGCTACGAGCAGTACTTC. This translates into CAWSTIRGYEQYF.

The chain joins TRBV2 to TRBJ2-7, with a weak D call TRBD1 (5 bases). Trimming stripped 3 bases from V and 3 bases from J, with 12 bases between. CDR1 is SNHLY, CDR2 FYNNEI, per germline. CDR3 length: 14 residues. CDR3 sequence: CASSDLGRVYEQYF. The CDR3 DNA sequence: TGTGCCAGCAGTGATTTGGGCAGGGTCTACGAGCAGTACTTC.

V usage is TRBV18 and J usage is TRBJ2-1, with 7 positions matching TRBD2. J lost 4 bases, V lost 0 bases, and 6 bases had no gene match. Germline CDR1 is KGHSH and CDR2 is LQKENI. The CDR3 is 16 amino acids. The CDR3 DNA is TGTGCCAGCTCACCACCGTCTAGCGGTAATTACAATGAGCAGTTCTTC. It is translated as CASSPPSSGNYNEQFF. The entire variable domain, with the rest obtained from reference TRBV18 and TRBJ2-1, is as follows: NAGVMQNPRHLVRRRGQEARLRCSPMKGHSHVYWYRQLPEEGLKFMVYLQKENIIDESGMPKERFSAEFPKEGPSILRIQQVVRGDSAAYFCASSPPSSGNYNEQFFGPGTRLTVL.

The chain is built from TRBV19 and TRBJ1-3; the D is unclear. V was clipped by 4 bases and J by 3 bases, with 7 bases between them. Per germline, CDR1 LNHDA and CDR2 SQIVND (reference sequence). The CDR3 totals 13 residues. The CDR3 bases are TGTGCCAGTAGTAGCGAGCTTGGAAACACCATATATTTT. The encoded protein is CASSSELGNTIYF.

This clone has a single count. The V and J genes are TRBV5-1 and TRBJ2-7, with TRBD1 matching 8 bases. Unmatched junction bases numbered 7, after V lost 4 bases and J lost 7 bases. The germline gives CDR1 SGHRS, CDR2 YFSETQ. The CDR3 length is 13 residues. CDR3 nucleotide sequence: TGCGCCAGCAGCCCACGACAGGGGAGGGAGCAGTACTTC. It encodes CASSPRQGREQYF.

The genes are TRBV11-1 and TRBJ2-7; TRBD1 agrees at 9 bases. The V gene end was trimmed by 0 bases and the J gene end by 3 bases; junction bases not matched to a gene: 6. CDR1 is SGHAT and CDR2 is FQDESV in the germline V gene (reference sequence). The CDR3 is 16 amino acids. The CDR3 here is CASSLARGTGNYEQYF. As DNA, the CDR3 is TGTGCCAGCAGCTTAGCAAGGGGGACAGGGAACTACGAGCAGTACTTC. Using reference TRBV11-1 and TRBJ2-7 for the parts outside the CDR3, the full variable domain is EAEVAQSPRYKITEKSQAVAFWCDPISGHATLYWYRQILGQGPELLVQFQDESVVDDSQLPKDRFSAERLKGVDSTLKIQPAELGDSAMYLCASSLARGTGNYEQYFGPGTRLTVT.

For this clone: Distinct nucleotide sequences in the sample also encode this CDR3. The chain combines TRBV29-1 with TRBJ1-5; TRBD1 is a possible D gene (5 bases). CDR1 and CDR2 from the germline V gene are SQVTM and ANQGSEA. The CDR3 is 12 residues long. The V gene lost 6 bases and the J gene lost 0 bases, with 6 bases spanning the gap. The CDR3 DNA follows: TGCAGCGTCGGGGGTAGCAATCAGCCCCAGCATTTT. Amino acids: CSVGGSNQPQHF.

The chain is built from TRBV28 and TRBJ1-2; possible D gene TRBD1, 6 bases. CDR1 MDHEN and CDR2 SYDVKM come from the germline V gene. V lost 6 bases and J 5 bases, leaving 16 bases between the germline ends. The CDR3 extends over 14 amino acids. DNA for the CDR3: TGTGCCAGCAGCCCCAACAGGGCTCTTTATGGCTACACCTTC. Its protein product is CASSPNRALYGYTF.

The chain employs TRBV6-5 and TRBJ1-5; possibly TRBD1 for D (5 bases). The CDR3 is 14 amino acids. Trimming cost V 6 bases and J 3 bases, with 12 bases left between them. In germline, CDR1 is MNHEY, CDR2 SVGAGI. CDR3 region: CASRPAGYNQPQHF. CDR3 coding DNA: TGTGCCAGCAGGCCAGCAGGGTACAATCAGCCCCAGCATTTT.

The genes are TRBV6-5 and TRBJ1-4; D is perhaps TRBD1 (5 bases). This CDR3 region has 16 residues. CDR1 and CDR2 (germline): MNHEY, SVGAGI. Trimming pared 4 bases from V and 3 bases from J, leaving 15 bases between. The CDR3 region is CASSSSPRAANEKLFF. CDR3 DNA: TGTGCCAGCAGTTCCAGTCCCAGGGCTGCTAATGAAAAACTGTTTTTT.

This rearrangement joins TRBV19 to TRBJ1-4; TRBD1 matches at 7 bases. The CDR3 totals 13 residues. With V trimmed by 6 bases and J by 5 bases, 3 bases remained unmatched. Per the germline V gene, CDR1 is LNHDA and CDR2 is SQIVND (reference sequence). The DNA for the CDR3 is TGTGCCAGTAGCTCGACAGGGAATGAAAAACTGTTTTTT. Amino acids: CASSSTGNEKLFF.

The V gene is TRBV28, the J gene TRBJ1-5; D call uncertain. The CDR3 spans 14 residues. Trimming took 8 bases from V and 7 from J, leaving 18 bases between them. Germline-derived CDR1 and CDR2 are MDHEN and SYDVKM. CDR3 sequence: CASSMRQKRQPQHF. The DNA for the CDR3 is TGTGCCAGCTCGATGCGGCAGAAGCGACAGCCCCAGCATTTT.